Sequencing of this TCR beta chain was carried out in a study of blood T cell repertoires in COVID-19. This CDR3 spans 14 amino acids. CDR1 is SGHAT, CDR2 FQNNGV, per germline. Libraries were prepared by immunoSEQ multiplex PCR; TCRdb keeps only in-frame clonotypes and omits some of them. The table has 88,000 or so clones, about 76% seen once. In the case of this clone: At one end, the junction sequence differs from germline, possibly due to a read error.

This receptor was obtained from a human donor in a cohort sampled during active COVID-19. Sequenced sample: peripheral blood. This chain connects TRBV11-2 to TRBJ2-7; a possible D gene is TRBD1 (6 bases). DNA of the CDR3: TGTGCCAGCAGATTAGGACAGTTTTTCTACGAGCAGTACTTC. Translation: CASRLGQFFYEQYF.